Following are 29 T cell receptor beta chains from one sample sequenced in a study of cytomegalovirus exposure and HLA in healthy donors. Libraries were prepared by immunoSEQ multiplex PCR; TCRdb keeps only in-frame clonotypes and omits some of them. The sample holds 200,000 to 250,000 clones, about 86% seen once. Sequencing used PBMCs. All receptors come from a woman under 30 in good health and CMV-seronegative.

The V call is TRBV10-2, the J call TRBJ2-1; D is possibly TRBD2 (5 bases). The CDR3 spans 11 residues. Per germline, CDR1 WSHSY and CDR2 SAAADI. V lost 8 bases and J lost 10, with 12 bases in between. The CDR3 reads CASGKRNEQFF. The DNA of the CDR3 is TGCGCCAGCGGTAAGCGGAACGAGCAGTTCTTC.

This clone was recorded once. The V call is TRBV4-1, the J call TRBJ1-4, with 7 bases lining up with TRBD1. The trim removed 3 bases at V and 5 bases at J, leaving 9 bases unmatched. CDR3 length: 16 residues. The germline gives CDR1 MGHRA, CDR2 YSYEKL. CDR3 nucleotides: TGCGCCAGCAGCCAGGCGCCGGGACAGAGGAATGAAAAACTGTTTTTT. It translates to CASSQAPGQRNEKLFF.

This clone was found once. The J gene is TRBJ1-5, the V gene TRBV7-2; D gene ambiguous. The V end lost 1 base, the J end lost 6 bases, and 10 bases lay between the germline ends. Germline V lookup: CDR1 SGHTA, CDR2 FQGNSA. CDR3 length equals 14 residues. The CDR3: CASSLGPGGQPQHF. CDR3 DNA: TGTGCCAGCAGCTTAGGTCCAGGAGGTCAGCCCCAGCATTTT. The variable domain in full, with the rest retrieved from reference TRBV7-2 and TRBJ1-5, is GAGVSQSPSNKVTEKGKDVELRCDPISGHTALYWYRQSLGQGLEFLIYFQGNSAPDKSGLPSDRFSAERTGGSVSTLTIQRTQQEDSAVYLCASSLGPGGQPQHFGDGTRLSIL.

This rearrangement joins TRBV6-6 to TRBJ1-1, with D maybe TRBD1 (6 bases). This CDR3 region has 13 residues. Trimming pared 6 bases from V and 5 bases from J, leaving 13 bases between. CDR1 is MNHNY, CDR2 SVGAGI, per germline (reference sequence). The CDR3, as DNA: TGTGCCAGCAGCGGACAGACTCGGACTGAAGCTTTCTTT. Amino acids: CASSGQTRTEAFF.

The chain has TRBV6-1 and TRBJ1-2, with a tentative D call TRBD1 (6 bases). The CDR3 sequence is 17 residues long. Germline V lookup: CDR1 MNHNS, CDR2 SASEGT. The V and J ends lost 4 bases and 2 bases respectively, with 20 bases between them. The CDR3 region is CASSVPADGQPNYGYTF. The CDR3 bases are TGTGCCAGCAGTGTACCCGCTGATGGACAGCCAAACTATGGCTACACCTTC.

The gene calls are TRBV19 and TRBJ2-7, with a possible D match to TRBD1 (6 bases). The germline gives CDR1 LNHDA, CDR2 SQIVND (reference sequence). There are 13 residues in the CDR3. With 5 bases removed from V and 3 bases from J, the gap between germline ends came to 11 bases. The CDR3 DNA is TGTGCCAGTAGTTTTCGGGACAACTACGAGCAGTACTTC. This sequence encodes CASSFRDNYEQYF.

The chain carries TRBV7-9 and TRBJ1-1, with 11 bases matching TRBD1. The CDR3 sequence is 16 residues long. With V trimmed by 6 bases and J by 1 base, 7 bases remained unmatched. The V gene's germline CDR1 is SEHNR and CDR2 FQNEAQ (reference sequence). This CDR3 is CASRGGQGAANTEAFF. The CDR3 DNA is TGTGCCAGCAGGGGTGGACAGGGGGCCGCGAACACTGAAGCTTTCTTT.

This chain connects TRBV30 to TRBJ2-7; possible D gene TRBD2, 5 bases. Trimming stripped 0 bases from V and 0 bases from J, with 12 bases between. Per germline, CDR1 GTSNPN and CDR2 SVGIG (reference sequence). The CDR3 spans 15 residues. The CDR3 bases are TGTGCCTGGAGTGTGGGATGGGAGAGCTCCTACGAGCAGTACTTC. Residues: CAWSVGWESSYEQYF.

The chain has TRBV7-6 and TRBJ2-7; a weak D match, TRBD2 (6 bases). CDR1 and CDR2 from the germline V gene are SGHVS and FNYEAQ. The CDR3 loop spans 13 amino acids. V dropped 4 bases and J dropped 3 bases, with 10 bases sitting between them. CDR3 region: CASSSFGGYEQYF. CDR3 nucleotides: TGTGCCAGCAGCTCCTTCGGGGGCTACGAGCAGTACTTC. The full variable domain, its missing parts supplied by reference TRBV7-6 and TRBJ2-7, is GAGVSQSPRYKVTKRGQDVALRCDPISGHVSLYWYRQALGQGPEFLTYFNYEAQQDKSGLPNDRFSAERPEGSISTLTIQRTEQRDSAMYRCASSSFGGYEQYFGPGTRLTVT.

V gene TRBV5-6 combines with J gene TRBJ1-1, with D possibly being TRBD1 (5 bases). The CDR3 is made up of 15 amino acids. The V and J ends lost 3 bases and 4 bases respectively, with 16 bases between them. CDR1 is SGHDT and CDR2 is YYEEEE in the germline V gene. The CDR3, as DNA: TGTGCCAGCAGCTCCTGGACACGTTACACCACTGAAGCTTTCTTT. This gives the protein CASSSWTRYTTEAFF.

The chain links TRBV7-8 to TRBJ2-2, with D possibly TRBD1 on 6 matching bases. Trimming took off 11 bases at V and 5 bases at J, with 12 bases between the two ends. The CDR3 is 12 amino acids. Looked up from germline, CDR1 is SGHVS and CDR2 is FQNEAQ. The CDR3 sequence is CAHIGGTGELFF. The CDR3 DNA is TGTGCCCACATAGGGGGAACCGGGGAGCTGTTTTTT.

The gene calls are TRBV5-4 and TRBJ1-2, with 8 bases identical to TRBD1. J lost 5 bases, V lost 1 base, and 10 bases had no gene match. Germline lookup yields CDR1 SGHNT and CDR2 YYREEE (reference sequence). CDR3 size: 16 residues. The CDR3 nucleotides read TGTGCCAGCAGCTTGTTAGGTCAGGGGGCTCGGTATGGCTACACCTTC. Protein product: CASSLLGQGARYGYTF.

A remark on this clone: This sequence may be a read error, since a much larger clone differs from it by one base. Within the sample, other DNA sequences also encode this same CDR3. The chain employs TRBV7-9 and TRBJ1-1, with a tentative D call TRBD1 (5 bases). CDR1 is SEHNR and CDR2 is FQNEAQ in the germline V gene (reference sequence). This CDR3 contains 13 residues. CDR3 bases: TGTGCCAGCAGTTTAGAAGGGGCCTCTGGAGCTTTCTTT. It specifies CASSLEGASGAFF.

The chain couples TRBV4-3 to TRBJ2-3, with TRBD2 matching 7 bases. With 4 bases clipped from V and 5 bases from J, the junction kept 9 bases outside the gene matches. The length of the CDR3 is 15 residues. Germline V gene lookup returns CDR1 LGHNA and CDR2 YSLEER. Here the CDR3 reads CASSPTSYYEDTQYF. The CDR3 DNA reads TGCGCCAGCAGCCCGACTAGCTATTACGAAGATACGCAGTATTTT.

V and J are TRBV19 and TRBJ2-7; no firm D call. Between the trimmed V and J ends, which lost 3 bases and 4 bases, there was a span of 22 bases. The germline V gene has CDR1 LNHDA and CDR2 SQIVND (reference sequence). The CDR3 totals 17 residues. The CDR3 region has the DNA TGTGCCAGTAGTATCCACCCCCCAGGCCACACCCGGTACGAGCAGTACTTC. This gives the protein CASSIHPPGHTRYEQYF.

The rearrangement links TRBV28 to TRBJ2-2, with TRBD2 matching over 9 bases. The CDR3 consists of 14 residues. Germline V gene lookup returns CDR1 MDHEN and CDR2 SYDVKM. With V trimmed by 5 bases and J by 6 bases, 4 bases remained unmatched. In nucleotides, the CDR3 is TGTGCCAGCAGTAGTCCTAGCGGGGCCGGGGAGCTGTTTTTT. As protein: CASSSPSGAGELFF. The whole variable domain, filled in from reference TRBV28 and TRBJ2-2, reads DVKVTQSSRYLVKRTGEKVFLECVQDMDHENMFWYRQDPGLGLRLIYFSYDVKMKEKGDIPEGYSVSREKKERFSLILESASTNQTSMYLCASSSPSGAGELFFGEGSRLTVL.

The chain is built from TRBV5-4 and TRBJ2-3, with TRBD2 matching 10 bases. Germline assignment: CDR1 SGHNT and CDR2 YYREEE (reference sequence). The CDR3 loop spans 18 amino acids. V shed 0 bases and J 6 bases; nucleotides not matched to a gene: 13. CDR3 nucleotide sequence: TGTGCCAGCAGCTTGGCTCAGGTGGCTAGCGGGAGCGGCGATACGCAGTATTTT. Translation gives CASSLAQVASGSGDTQYF. Filled out from reference TRBV5-4 and TRBJ2-3, the complete variable domain reads ETGVTQSPTHLIKTRGQQVTLRCSSQSGHNTVSWYQQALGQGPQFIFQYYREEENGRGNFPPRFSGLQFPNYSSELNVNALELDDSALYLCASSLAQVASGSGDTQYFGPGTRLTVL.

This clone was seen a few times. The chain has TRBV19 and TRBJ2-1, with D possibly being TRBD1 (5 bases). The CDR3 covers 14 residues. Germline loops: CDR1 LNHDA, CDR2 SQIVND (reference sequence). Trimming cost V 3 bases and J 6 bases, with 12 bases left between them. CDR3 nucleotide sequence: TGTGCCAGTAGTATGGGGCACCTCCGCAATGAGCAGTTCTTC. It codes for CASSMGHLRNEQFF.

The J gene is TRBJ2-1, the V gene TRBV7-3; the D gene is possibly TRBD1 (6 bases). Germline-derived CDR1 and CDR2 are SGHTA and FQGTGA. V lost 3 bases and J 5 bases, leaving 14 bases between the germline ends. This CDR3 region has 15 residues. The CDR3 DNA follows: TGTGCCAGCAGCTTTGGACCCACAGGGCACAATGAGCAGTTCTTC. Its translation is CASSFGPTGHNEQFF.

The rearrangement links TRBV13 to TRBJ2-7; TRBD1 is a possible D gene (6 bases). This CDR3 is built from 12 residues. The V end lost 5 bases, the J end lost 5 bases, and 10 bases lay between the germline ends. Germline-derived CDR1 and CDR2 are PRHDT and FYEKMQ (reference sequence). CDR3: CASSLTGNEQYF. Here the CDR3 DNA reads TGTGCCAGCAGCCTAACAGGGAACGAGCAGTACTTC.

The chain is built from TRBV7-9 and TRBJ2-2; D is possibly TRBD1 (6 bases). CDR3 length: 15 amino acids. CDR1 is SEHNR, CDR2 FQNEAQ, per germline (reference sequence). The V and J ends lost 5 bases and 6 bases respectively, with 16 bases between them. The CDR3 is CASSLRPTGAGELFF. CDR3 sequence (DNA): TGTGCCAGCAGCCTCCGACCGACAGGTGCCGGGGAGCTGTTTTTT.

This sequence joins TRBV4-1 and TRBJ2-5; 9 bases are a match to TRBD2. There are 15 residues in the CDR3. V lost 1 base to trimming and J lost 0 bases; unmatched junction nucleotides: 0. Germline V CDR1 and CDR2: MGHRA, YSYEKL. In nucleotides, the CDR3 is TGCGCCAGCAGCCAAGGGACTAGCGACCAAGAGACCCAGTACTTC. Translated: CASSQGTSDQETQYF.

CDR3 in DNA: TGTGCCAGCAGTGACAGGGTAGGTCAGCCCCAGCATTTT. Protein sequence: CASSDRVGQPQHF. The V call is TRBV6-1, the J call TRBJ1-5; TRBD1 might be the D (5 bases). V was pared by 3 bases and J by 6 bases, with 9 bases between. The germline CDR1 and CDR2 sequences are MNHNS and SASEGT. This CDR3 is built from 13 residues.

The rearrangement uses TRBV29-1 and TRBJ2-7; 8 bases line up with TRBD1. Trimming at V came to 4 bases and at J to 1 base, leaving 3 bases not matched to a gene. The CDR3 has 13 amino acids. Per the germline V gene, CDR1 is SQVTM and CDR2 is ANQGSEA. DNA of the CDR3: TGCAGCGTTGCGACAGGGGAGTCCTACGAGCAGTACTTC. Translating it yields CSVATGESYEQYF.

The rearrangement links TRBV4-3 to TRBJ2-6; 7 bases line up with TRBD1. This CDR3 contains 17 residues. Looked up from germline, CDR1 is LGHNA and CDR2 is YSLEER. V lost 1 base and J lost 0; bases outside the gene matches: 3. The CDR3 protein is CASSQGDSLSGANVLTF. CDR3 coding DNA: TGCGCCAGCAGCCAAGGGGACAGCCTCTCTGGGGCCAACGTCCTGACTTTC.

The chain joins TRBV9 to TRBJ2-1, with D possibly TRBD1 on 6 matching bases. V was trimmed by 3 bases and J by 0 bases, leaving 13 bases between them. This CDR3 has 16 residues. Per the germline V gene, CDR1 is SGDLS and CDR2 is YYNGEE. The CDR3 DNA reads as TGTGCCAGCAGCGGCGCCTGGGACACCTCCTACAATGAGCAGTTCTTC. It encodes CASSGAWDTSYNEQFF.

This clone is a singleton in its sample. The rearrangement joins TRBV9 to TRBJ1-1; D unclear. The CDR3 is made up of 15 amino acids. In germline, CDR1 is SGDLS, CDR2 YYNGEE. The ends were cut back, 4 bases at V and 4 bases at J, with 17 bases in the middle. The CDR3 DNA reads as TGTGCCAGCAGCCCCCGGGGATTTGGGAGCACTGAAGCTTTCTTT. It codes for CASSPRGFGSTEAFF. Supplemented by reference TRBV9 and TRBJ1-1, the full variable domain reads DSGVTQTPKHLITATGQRVTLRCSPRSGDLSVYWYQQSLDQGLQFLIQYYNGEERAKGNILERFSAQQFPDLHSELNLSSLELGDSALYFCASSPRGFGSTEAFFGQGTRLTVV.

V usage is TRBV28 and J usage is TRBJ2-1; 8 nucleotides agree with TRBD2. CDR1 and CDR2 (germline): MDHEN, SYDVKM. Trimming cost V 6 bases and J 6 bases; bases outside gene matches: 10. The CDR3 is 15 amino acids. CDR3 sequence: CASSLWAGGPNEQFF. Here the CDR3 DNA reads TGTGCCAGCAGCCTCTGGGCGGGAGGCCCCAATGAGCAGTTCTTC.

This chain joins TRBV29-1 and TRBJ1-1; 7 positions agree with TRBD1. The J segment lost 3 bases and the V segment lost 6 bases, leaving 4 bases of the junction unmatched. This CDR3 is built from 12 residues. The germline V gene encodes CDR1 SQVTM and CDR2 ANQGSEA. The CDR3 here is CSVVTGYTEAFF. CDR3 DNA: TGCAGCGTCGTGACAGGGTACACTGAAGCTTTCTTT.